This is a list of T cell receptor beta chains from one sample in a study of cytotoxic CD8 clonotypes in ibrutinib-treated CLL. The protocol was immunoSEQ multiplex PCR, while the TCRdb copy is restricted to in-frame clones and leaves out a portion. In the table there are about 200,000 clones, 70% to 75% of which are singletons. The specimen was PBMCs, collected after 12 months of ibrutinib treatment. The receptors come from a human donor with chronic lymphocytic leukemia. Both conserved end residues are part of each CDR3. The D gene is left open where the match is weak. Clone sizes are given selectively: once, few, many, or a class where the clone is expanded.

>-|TRBV5-1|TRBJ1-1|-
CASSQDKYTEAFF
TGCGCCAGCAGCCAAGACAAATACACTGAAGCTTTCTTT
>-|TRBV13|TRBJ2-7|TRBD1
CASSLGQTGSAYEQYF
TGTGCCAGCAGCTTAGGCCAGACAGGGAGCGCCTACGAGCAGTACTTC
>-|TRBV30|TRBJ1-2|-
CAWSGAALNYGYTF
TGTGCCTGGAGTGGGGCAGCCCTGAACTATGGCTACACCTTC
>-|TRBV9|TRBJ1-1|TRBD1
CASSVDGQGATEAFF
TGTGCCAGCAGCGTAGATGGACAGGGGGCCACTGAAGCTTTCTTT
>-|TRBV28|TRBJ2-3|TRBD2
CASSPRTSGEENTQYF
TGTGCCAGCAGTCCCCGGACTAGCGGGGAGGAGAATACGCAGTATTTT
>-|TRBV5-1|TRBJ2-3|-
CASSLGQGADTQYF
TGCGCCAGCAGCTTGGGGCAGGGAGCGGATACGCAGTATTTT
>once|TRBV30|TRBJ1-2|-
CAWSVGWAGINYGYTF
TGTGCCTGGAGTGTTGGGTGGGCAGGGATTAACTATGGCTACACCTTC
>-|TRBV30|TRBJ2-7|-
CAWSKGARYEQYF
TGTGCCTGGAGTAAAGGGGCGAGGTACGAGCAGTACTTC
>-|TRBV28|TRBJ1-1|-
CASGSLEAFF
TGTGCCAGCGGGAGCCTTGAAGCTTTCTTT
>many|TRBV30|TRBJ2-3|-
CAWSDADTQYF
TGTGCCTGGAGCGATGCAGATACGCAGTATTTT
>few|TRBV29-1|TRBJ1-1|TRBD1
CSGGQMNTEAFF
TGCAGCGGGGGACAGATGAACACTGAAGCTTTCTTT
>-|TRBV4-2|TRBJ2-7|TRBD2
CASSQEGGSSSYEQYF
TGTGCCAGCAGCCAAGAGGGAGGGAGCAGCTCCTACGAGCAGTACTTC